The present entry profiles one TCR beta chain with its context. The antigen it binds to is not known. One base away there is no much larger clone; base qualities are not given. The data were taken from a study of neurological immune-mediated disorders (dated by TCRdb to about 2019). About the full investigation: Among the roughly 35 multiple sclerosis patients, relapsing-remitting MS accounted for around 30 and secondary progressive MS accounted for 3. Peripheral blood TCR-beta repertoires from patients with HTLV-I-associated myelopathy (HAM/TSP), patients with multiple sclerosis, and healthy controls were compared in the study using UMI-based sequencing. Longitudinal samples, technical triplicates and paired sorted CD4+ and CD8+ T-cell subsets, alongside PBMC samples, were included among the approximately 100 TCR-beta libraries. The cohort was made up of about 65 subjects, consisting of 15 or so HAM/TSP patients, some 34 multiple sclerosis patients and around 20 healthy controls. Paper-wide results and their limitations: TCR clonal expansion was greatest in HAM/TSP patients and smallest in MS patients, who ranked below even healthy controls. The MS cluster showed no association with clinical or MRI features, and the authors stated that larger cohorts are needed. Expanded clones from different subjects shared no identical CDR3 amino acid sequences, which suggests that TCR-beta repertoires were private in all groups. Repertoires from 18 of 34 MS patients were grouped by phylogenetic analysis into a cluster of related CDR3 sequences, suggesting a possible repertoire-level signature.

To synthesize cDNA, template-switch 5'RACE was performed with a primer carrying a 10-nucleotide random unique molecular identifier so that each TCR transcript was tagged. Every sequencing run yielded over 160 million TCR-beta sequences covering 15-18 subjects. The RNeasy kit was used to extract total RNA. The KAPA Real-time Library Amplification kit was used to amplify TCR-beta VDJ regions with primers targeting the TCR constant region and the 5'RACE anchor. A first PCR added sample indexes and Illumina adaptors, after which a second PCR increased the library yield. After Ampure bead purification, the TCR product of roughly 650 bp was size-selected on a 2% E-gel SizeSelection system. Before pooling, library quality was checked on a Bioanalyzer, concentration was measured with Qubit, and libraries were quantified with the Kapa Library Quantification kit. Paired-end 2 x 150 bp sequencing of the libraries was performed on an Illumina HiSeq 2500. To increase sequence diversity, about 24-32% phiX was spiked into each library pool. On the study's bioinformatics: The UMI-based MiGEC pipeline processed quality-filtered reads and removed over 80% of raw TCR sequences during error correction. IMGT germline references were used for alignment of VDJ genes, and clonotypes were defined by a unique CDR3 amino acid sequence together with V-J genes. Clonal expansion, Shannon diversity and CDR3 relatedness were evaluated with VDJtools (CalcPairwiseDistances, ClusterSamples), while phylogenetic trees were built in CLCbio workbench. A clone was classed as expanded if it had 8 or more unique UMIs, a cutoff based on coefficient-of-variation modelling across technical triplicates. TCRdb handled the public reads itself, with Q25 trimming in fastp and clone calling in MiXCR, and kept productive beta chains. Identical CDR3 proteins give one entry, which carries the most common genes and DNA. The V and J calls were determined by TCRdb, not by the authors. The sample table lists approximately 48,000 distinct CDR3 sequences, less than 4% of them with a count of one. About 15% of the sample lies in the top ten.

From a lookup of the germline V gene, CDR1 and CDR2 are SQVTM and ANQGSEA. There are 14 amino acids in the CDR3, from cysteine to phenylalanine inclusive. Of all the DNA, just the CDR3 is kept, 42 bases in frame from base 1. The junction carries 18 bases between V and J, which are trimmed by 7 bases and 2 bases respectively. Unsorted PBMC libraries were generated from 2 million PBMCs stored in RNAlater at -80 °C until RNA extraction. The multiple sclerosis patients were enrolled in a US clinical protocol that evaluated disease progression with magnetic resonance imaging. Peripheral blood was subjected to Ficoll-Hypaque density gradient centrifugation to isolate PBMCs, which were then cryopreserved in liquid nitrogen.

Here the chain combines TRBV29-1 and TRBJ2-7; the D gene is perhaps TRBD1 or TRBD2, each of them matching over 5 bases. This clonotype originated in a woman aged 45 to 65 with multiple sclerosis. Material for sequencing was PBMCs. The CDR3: CSAAKGTDTYEQYF. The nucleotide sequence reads TGCAGCGCTGCGAAGGGGACGGACACCTACGAGCAGTACTTC.